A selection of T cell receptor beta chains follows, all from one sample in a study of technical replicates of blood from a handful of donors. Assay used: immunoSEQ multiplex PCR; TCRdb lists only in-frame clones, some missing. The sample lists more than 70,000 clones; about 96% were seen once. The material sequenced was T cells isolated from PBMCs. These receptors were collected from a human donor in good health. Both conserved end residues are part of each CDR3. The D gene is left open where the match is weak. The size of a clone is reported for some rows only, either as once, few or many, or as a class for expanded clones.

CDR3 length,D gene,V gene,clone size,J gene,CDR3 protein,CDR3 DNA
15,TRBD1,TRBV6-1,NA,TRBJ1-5,CASSKTGTSNQPQHF,TGTGCCAGCAGTAAGACAGGGACGAGCAATCAGCCCCAGCATTTT
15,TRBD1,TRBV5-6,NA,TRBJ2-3,CASSLTTGGPDTQYF,TGTGCCAGCAGCTTGACGACAGGGGGGCCAGATACGCAGTATTTT
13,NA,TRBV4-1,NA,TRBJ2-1,CASSQAEFNEQFF,TGCGCCAGCAGCCAAGCGGAGTTTAATGAGCAGTTCTTC
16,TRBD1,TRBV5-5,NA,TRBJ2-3,CASTLGQGAVTDTQYF,TGTGCCAGCACTCTGGGACAGGGGGCGGTCACAGATACGCAGTATTTT
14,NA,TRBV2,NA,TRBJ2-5,CASSEGRAQETQYF,TGTGCCAGCAGTGAAGGGCGGGCACAAGAGACCCAGTACTTC
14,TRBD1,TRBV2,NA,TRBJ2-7,CASSEQGARYEQYF,TGTGCCAGCAGTGAACAGGGGGCGAGGTACGAGCAGTACTTC
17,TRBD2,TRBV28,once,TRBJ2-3,CASSYTHSGASTDTQYF,TGTGCCAGCAGTTACACGCATAGCGGGGCTAGCACAGATACGCAGTATTTT
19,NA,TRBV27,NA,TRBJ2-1,CASSLFSLGASTRDNEQFF,TGTGCCAGCAGTTTGTTTAGTTTGGGGGCAAGCACTCGGGACAATGAGCAGTTCTTC
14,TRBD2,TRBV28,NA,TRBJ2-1,CASRAGDSWNEQFF,TGTGCCAGCAGGGCGGGGGACTCCTGGAATGAGCAGTTCTTC
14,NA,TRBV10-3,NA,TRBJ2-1,CAIKPRDWDNEQFF,TGTGCCATCAAGCCCCGGGACTGGGACAATGAGCAGTTCTTC
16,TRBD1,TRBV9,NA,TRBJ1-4,CASSTFTGTGGEKLFF,TGTGCCAGCAGCACCTTTACCGGGACAGGGGGGGAAAAACTGTTTTTT
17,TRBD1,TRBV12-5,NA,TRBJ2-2,CASGLVRGQGATGELFF,TGTGCTAGTGGTTTGGTTCGAGGACAGGGGGCTACCGGGGAGCTGTTTTTT
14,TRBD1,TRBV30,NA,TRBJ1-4,CAWSEDRDMKKLFF,TGTGCCTGGAGCGAGGACAGGGATATGAAAAAACTGTTTTTT
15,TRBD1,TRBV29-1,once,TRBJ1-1,CSLKGQGWMNTEAFF,TGCAGCCTTAAGGGACAGGGATGGATGAACACTGAAGCTTTCTTT
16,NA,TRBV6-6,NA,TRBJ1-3,CASSYGGGGSGNTIYF,TGTGCCAGCAGTTACGGCGGGGGCGGCTCTGGAAACACCATATATTTT
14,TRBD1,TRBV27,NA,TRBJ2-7,CASSLGDRGSEQYF,TGTGCCAGCAGTTTAGGGGACAGGGGTTCCGAGCAGTACTTC
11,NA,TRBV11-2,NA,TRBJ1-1,CASSLDLEAFF,TGTGCCAGCAGCTTAGATCTCGAAGCTTTCTTT
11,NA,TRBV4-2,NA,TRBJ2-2,CASSLAGELFF,TGTGCCAGCAGCCTCGCCGGGGAGCTGTTTTTT
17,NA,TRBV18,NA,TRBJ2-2,CASSPPMDWRTTGELFF,TGTGCCAGCTCACCCCCGATGGACTGGAGAACCACCGGGGAGCTGTTTTTT
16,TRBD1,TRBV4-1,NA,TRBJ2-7,CASSQGVTGDIPEQYF,TGCGCCAGCAGCCAAGGGGTAACAGGGGATATCCCCGAGCAGTACTTC
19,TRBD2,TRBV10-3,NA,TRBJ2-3,CAISEINMAGGIGTDTQYF,TGTGCCATCAGTGAAATCAATATGGCGGGAGGGATTGGGACAGATACGCAGTATTTT
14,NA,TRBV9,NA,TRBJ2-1,CASSVDSRGYEQFF,TGTGCCAGCAGCGTCGACTCGCGAGGGTATGAGCAGTTCTTC
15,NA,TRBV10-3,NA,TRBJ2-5,CAISHRRGVQETQYF,TGTGCCATCAGTCACAGGCGGGGCGTCCAAGAGACCCAGTACTTC